This T cell receptor (beta chain) was captured by sequencing in a study of blood T cell repertoires in COVID-19. As for the study in general: Sources were T cells, B-cell-depleted T cells, or PBMCs; the material itself was cDNA or gDNA.

This CDR3 is 18 amino acids long. Germline assignment: CDR1 LNHNV and CDR2 YYDKDF (reference sequence). V lost 1 base, J lost 5 bases, and 13 bases stayed unmatched. TCRdb's copy holds only in-frame clones and misses some; the assay was immunoSEQ multiplex PCR. The repertoire holds roughly 260,000 clones, approximately 91% seen once, with 2.6% in the top ten. Sequenced input: peripheral blood. This clonotype was obtained from a person aged 18 to 29 with COVID-19, enrolled during active disease. The rearrangement uses TRBV15 and TRBJ2-5; 10 bases fit TRBD2. For the CDR3, the DNA is TGTGCCACCAGCAGAGGAGGGGCTAGCGGGAGTCGGGCGGAGACCCAGTACTTC. Its translation is CATSRGGASGSRAETQYF.